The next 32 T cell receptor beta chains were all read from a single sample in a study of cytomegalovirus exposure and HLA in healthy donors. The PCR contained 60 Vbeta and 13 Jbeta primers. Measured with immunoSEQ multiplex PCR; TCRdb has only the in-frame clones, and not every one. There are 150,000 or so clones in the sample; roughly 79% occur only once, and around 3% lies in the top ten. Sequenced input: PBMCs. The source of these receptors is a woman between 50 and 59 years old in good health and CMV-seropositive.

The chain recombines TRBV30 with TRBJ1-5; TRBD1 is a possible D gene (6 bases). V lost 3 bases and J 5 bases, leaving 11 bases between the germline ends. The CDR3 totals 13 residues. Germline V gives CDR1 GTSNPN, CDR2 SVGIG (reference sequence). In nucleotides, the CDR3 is TGTGCCTGGAGCGCCAGGGGAGATCAGCCCCAGCATTTT. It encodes CAWSARGDQPQHF.

This CDR3 is CASSYPESNYGYTF. CDR3 DNA: TGTGCCAGCAGTTACCCAGAATCTAACTATGGCTACACCTTC. The V and J genes are TRBV28 and TRBJ1-2; D not resolved. The CDR3 is 14 residues long. Germline V gene data show CDR1 as MDHEN and CDR2 as SYDVKM. The V and J ends lost 4 bases and 0 bases respectively, with 9 bases between them.

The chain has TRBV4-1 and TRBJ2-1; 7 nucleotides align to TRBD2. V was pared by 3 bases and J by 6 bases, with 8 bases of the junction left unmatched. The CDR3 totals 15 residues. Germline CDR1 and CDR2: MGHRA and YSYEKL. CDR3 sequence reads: CASSQVGGGVNEQFF. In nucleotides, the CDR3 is TGCGCCAGCAGCCAGGTCGGGGGAGGGGTCAATGAGCAGTTCTTC.

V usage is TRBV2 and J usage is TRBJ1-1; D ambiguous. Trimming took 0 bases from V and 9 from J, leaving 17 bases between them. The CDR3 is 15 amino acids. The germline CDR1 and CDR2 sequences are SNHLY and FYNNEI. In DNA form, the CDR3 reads TGTGCCAGCAGTGAAGCGCTTCTACGAATCGCGAAAGCTTTCTTT. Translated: CASSEALLRIAKAFF.

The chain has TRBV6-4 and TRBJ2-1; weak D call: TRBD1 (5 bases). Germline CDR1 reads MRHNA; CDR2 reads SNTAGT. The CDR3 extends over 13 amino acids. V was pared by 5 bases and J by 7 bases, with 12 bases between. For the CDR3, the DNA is TGTGCCAGCAGTCCTGACAGCTTTAATGAGCAGTTCTTC. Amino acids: CASSPDSFNEQFF.

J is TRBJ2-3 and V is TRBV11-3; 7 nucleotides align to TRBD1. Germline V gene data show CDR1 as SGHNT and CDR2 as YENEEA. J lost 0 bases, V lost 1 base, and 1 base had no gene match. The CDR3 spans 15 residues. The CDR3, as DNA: TGTGCCAGCAGCTTAGGACAGGGAAGCACAGATACGCAGTATTTT. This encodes CASSLGQGSTDTQYF.

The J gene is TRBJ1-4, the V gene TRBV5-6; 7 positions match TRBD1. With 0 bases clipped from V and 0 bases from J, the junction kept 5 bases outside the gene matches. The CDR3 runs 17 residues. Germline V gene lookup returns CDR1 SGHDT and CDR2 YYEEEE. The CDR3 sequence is CASSLGQGVATNEKLFF. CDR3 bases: TGTGCCAGCAGCTTGGGCCAGGGGGTCGCAACTAATGAAAAACTGTTTTTT.

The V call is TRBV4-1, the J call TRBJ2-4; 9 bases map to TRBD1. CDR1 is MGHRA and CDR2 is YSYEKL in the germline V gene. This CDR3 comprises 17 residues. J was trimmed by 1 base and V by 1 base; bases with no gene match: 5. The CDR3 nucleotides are TGCGCCAGCAGCCAAGTTTACAGGGGGCCCGCCAAAAACATTCAGTACTTC. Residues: CASSQVYRGPAKNIQYF.

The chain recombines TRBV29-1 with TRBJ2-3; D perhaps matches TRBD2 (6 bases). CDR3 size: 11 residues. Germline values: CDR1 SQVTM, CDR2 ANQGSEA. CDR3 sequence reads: CSWGGTDTQYF. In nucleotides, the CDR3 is TGCAGTTGGGGGGGCACAGATACGCAGTATTTT.

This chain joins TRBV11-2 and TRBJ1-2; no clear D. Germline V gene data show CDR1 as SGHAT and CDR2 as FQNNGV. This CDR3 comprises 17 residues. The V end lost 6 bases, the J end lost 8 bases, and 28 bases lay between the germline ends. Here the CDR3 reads CASRRLLTQPYREGYTF. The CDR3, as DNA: TGTGCCAGCAGGCGATTACTAACACAACCCTATCGGGAAGGCTACACCTTC.

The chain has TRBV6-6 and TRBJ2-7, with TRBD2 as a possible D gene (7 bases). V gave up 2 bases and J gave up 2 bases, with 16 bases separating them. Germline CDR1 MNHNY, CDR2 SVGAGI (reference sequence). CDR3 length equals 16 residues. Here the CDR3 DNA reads TGTGCCAGCAGTTACGACGGGGGGCTCAACCCCTACGAGCAGTACTTC. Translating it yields CASSYDGGLNPYEQYF.

CDR3 loop: CASSIGTEDNEQFF. The CDR3 DNA is TGCGCCAGCAGCATCGGGACAGAAGACAATGAGCAGTTCTTC. The chain recombines TRBV5-1 with TRBJ2-1; 7 bases align to TRBD1. The CDR3 has 14 residues. Germline values: CDR1 SGHRS, CDR2 YFSETQ. V lost 4 bases to trimming and J lost 5 bases; unmatched junction nucleotides: 6.

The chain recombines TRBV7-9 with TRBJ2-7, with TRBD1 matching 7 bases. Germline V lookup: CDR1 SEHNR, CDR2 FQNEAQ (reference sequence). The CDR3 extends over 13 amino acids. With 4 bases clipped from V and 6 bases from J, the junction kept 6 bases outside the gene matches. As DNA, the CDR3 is TGTGCCAGCAGCTGGACAGGTCTCTCCGAGCAGTACTTC. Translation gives CASSWTGLSEQYF.

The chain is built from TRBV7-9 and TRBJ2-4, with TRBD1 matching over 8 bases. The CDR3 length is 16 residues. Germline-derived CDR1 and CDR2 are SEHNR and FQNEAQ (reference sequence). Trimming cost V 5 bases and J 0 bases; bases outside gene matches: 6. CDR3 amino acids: CASSPGGGKAKNIQYF. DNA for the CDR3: TGTGCCAGCAGCCCAGGGGGCGGGAAAGCCAAAAACATTCAGTACTTC.

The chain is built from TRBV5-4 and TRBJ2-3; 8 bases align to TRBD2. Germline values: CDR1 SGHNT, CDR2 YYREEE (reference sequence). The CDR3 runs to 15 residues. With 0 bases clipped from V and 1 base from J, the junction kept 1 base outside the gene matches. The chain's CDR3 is CASSLASGRTDTQYF. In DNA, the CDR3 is TGTGCCAGCAGCTTGGCTAGCGGGCGCACAGATACGCAGTATTTT.

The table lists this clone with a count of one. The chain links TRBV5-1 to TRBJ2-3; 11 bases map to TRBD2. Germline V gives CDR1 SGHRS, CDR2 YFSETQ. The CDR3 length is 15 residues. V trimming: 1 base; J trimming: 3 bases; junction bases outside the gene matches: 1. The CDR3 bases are TGCGCCAGCAGCTTGACTAGCGGGAGTACAGATACGCAGTATTTT. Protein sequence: CASSLTSGSTDTQYF.

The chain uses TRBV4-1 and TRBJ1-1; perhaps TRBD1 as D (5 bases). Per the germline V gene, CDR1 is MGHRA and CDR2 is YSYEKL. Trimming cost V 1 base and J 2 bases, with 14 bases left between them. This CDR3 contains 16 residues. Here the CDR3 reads CASSQGARRGNTEAFF. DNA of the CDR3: TGCGCCAGCAGCCAAGGCGCACGGAGGGGCAACACTGAAGCTTTCTTT.

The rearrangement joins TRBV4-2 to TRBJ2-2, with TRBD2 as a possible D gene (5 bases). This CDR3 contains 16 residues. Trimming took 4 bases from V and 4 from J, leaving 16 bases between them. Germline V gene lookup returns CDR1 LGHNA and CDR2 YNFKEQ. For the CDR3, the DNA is TGTGCCAGCAGCCCCTGGACCGGGGAAGGCACCGGGGAGCTGTTTTTT. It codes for CASSPWTGEGTGELFF.

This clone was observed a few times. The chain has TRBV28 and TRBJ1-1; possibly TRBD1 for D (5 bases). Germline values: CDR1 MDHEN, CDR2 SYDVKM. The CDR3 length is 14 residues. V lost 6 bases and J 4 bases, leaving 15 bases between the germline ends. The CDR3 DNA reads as TGTGCCAGCAGCTGGGGGGGTGGGGTCACTGAAGCTTTCTTT. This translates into CASSWGGGVTEAFF. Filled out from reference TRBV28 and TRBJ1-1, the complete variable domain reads DVKVTQSSRYLVKRTGEKVFLECVQDMDHENMFWYRQDPGLGLRLIYFSYDVKMKEKGDIPEGYSVSREKKERFSLILESASTNQTSMYLCASSWGGGVTEAFFGQGTRLTVV.

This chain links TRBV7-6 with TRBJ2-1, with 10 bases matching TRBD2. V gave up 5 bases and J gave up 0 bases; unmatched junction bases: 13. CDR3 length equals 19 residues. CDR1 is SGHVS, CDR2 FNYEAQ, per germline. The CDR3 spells CASSLGGLAGVSSYNEQFF. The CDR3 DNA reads TGTGCCAGCAGCCTAGGGGGCCTAGCGGGAGTTAGCTCCTACAATGAGCAGTTCTTC.

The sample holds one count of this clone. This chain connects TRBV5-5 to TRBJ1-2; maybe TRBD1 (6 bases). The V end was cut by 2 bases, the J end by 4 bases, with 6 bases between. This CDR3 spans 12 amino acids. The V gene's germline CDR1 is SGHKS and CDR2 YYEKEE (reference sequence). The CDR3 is CASSLGGYGYTF. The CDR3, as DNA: TGTGCCAGCAGCTTAGGGGGCTATGGCTACACCTTC.

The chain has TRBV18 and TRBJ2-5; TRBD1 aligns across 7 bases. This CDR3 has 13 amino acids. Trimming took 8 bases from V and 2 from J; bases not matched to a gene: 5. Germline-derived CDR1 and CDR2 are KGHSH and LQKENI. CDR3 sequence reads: CASTGTAQETQYF. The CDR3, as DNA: TGTGCCAGCACGGGGACAGCGCAAGAGACCCAGTACTTC.

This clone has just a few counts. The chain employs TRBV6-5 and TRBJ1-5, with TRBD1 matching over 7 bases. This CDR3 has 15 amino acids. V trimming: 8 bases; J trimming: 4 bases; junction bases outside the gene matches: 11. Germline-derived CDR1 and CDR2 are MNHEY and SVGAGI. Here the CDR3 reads CASRSGQSENQPQHF. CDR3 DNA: TGTGCCAGCCGCTCGGGACAGAGCGAGAATCAGCCCCAGCATTTT.

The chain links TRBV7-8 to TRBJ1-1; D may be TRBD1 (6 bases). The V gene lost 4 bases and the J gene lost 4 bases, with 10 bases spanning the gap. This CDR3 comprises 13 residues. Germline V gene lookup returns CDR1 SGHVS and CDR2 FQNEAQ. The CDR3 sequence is CASSSTGFTEAFF. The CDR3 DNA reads TGTGCCAGCAGCTCCACAGGGTTCACTGAAGCTTTCTTT.

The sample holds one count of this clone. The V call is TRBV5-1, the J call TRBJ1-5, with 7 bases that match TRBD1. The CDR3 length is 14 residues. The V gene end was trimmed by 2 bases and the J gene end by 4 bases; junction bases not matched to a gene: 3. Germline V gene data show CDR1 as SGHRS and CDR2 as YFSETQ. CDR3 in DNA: TGCGCCAGCAGCTTTTGGGACAGTAATCAGCCCCAGCATTTT. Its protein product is CASSFWDSNQPQHF.

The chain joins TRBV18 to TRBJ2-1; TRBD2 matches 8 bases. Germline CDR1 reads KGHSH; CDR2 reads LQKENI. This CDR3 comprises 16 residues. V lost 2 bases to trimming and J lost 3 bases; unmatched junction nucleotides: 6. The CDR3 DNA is TGTGCCAGCTCACCAGGCAGCGGGAGAAGCTACAATGAGCAGTTCTTC. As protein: CASSPGSGRSYNEQFF. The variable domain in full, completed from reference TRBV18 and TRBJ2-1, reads NAGVMQNPRHLVRRRGQEARLRCSPMKGHSHVYWYRQLPEEGLKFMVYLQKENIIDESGMPKERFSAEFPKEGPSILRIQQVVRGDSAAYFCASSPGSGRSYNEQFFGPGTRLTVL.

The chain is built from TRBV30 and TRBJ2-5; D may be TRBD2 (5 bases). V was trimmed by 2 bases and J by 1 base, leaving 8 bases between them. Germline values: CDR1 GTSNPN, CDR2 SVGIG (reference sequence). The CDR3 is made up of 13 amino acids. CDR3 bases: TGTGCCTGGAGTTTGGGGAGCCAAGAGACCCAGTACTTC. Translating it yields CAWSLGSQETQYF.

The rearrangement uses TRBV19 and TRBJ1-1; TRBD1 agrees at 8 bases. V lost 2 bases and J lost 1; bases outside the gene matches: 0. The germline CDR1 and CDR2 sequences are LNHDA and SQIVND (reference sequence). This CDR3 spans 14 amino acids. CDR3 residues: CASSITGGNTEAFF. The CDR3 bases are TGTGCCAGTAGTATAACAGGGGGGAACACTGAAGCTTTCTTT.

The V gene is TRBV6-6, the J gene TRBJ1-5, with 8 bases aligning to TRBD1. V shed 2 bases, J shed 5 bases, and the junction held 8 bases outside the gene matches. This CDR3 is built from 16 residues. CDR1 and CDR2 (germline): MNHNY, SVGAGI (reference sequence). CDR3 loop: CASSYGTGRSHQPQHF. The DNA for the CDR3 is TGTGCCAGCAGTTACGGGACAGGAAGATCTCATCAGCCCCAGCATTTT.

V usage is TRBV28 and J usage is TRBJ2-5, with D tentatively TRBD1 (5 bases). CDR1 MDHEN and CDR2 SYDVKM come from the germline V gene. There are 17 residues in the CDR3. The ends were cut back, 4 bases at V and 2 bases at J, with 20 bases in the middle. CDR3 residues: CASSSASDTDTQETQYF. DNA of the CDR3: TGTGCCAGCAGTTCCGCCTCGGACACGGACACACAAGAGACCCAGTACTTC. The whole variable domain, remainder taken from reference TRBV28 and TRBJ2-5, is DVKVTQSSRYLVKRTGEKVFLECVQDMDHENMFWYRQDPGLGLRLIYFSYDVKMKEKGDIPEGYSVSREKKERFSLILESASTNQTSMYLCASSSASDTDTQETQYFGPGTRLLVL.

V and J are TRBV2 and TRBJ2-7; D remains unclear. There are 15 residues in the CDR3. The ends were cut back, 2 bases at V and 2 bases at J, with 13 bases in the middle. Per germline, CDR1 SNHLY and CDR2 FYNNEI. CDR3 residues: CASSEQSPPAYEQYF. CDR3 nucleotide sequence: TGTGCCAGCAGTGAACAGTCTCCTCCCGCCTACGAGCAGTACTTC.

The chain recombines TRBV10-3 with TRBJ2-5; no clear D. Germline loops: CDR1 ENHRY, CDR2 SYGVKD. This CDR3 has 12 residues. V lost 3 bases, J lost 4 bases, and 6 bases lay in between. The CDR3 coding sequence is TGTGCCATCAGTGACAGAGGAGAGACCCAGTACTTC. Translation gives CAISDRGETQYF.